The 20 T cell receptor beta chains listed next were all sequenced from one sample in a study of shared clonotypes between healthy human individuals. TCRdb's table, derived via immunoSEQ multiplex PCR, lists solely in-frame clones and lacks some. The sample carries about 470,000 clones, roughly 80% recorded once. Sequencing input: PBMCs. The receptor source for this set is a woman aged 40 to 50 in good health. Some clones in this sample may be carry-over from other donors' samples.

CDR3 coding DNA: TGCGCCAGCAGCTTGGCCCCCCTGGAGACCCAGTACTTC. This codes for CASSLAPLETQYF. The chain uses TRBV5-1 and TRBJ2-5; the D is unclear. V shed 0 bases and J shed 5 bases, with 8 bases lying between them. Looked up from germline, CDR1 is SGHRS and CDR2 is YFSETQ. This CDR3 contains 13 residues.

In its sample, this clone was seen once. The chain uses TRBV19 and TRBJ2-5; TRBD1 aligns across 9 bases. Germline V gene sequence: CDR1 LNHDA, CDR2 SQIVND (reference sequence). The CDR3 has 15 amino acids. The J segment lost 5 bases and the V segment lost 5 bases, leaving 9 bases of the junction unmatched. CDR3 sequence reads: CASSLGTGLGETQYF. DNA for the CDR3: TGTGCCAGTAGTCTCGGGACAGGGTTGGGGGAGACCCAGTACTTC.

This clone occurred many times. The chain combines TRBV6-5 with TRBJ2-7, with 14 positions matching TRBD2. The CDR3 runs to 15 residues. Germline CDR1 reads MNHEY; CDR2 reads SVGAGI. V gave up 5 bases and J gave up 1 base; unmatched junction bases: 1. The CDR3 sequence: CASSRLAGGSYEQYF. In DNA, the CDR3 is TGTGCCAGCAGTCGACTAGCGGGAGGGTCCTACGAGCAGTACTTC.

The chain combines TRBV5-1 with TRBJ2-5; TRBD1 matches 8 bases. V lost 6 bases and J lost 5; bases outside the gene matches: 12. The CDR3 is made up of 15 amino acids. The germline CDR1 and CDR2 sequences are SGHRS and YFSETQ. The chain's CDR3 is CASTVRQGKGETQYF. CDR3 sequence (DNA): TGCGCCAGCACGGTCCGACAGGGGAAGGGGGAGACCCAGTACTTC.

The CDR3 here is CASREAGRETQYF. CDR3 DNA sequence: TGTGCCAGCAGAGAAGCGGGGCGTGAGACCCAGTACTTC. This rearrangement joins TRBV7-7 to TRBJ2-5, with 7 positions matching TRBD2. CDR3 length equals 13 residues. Germline lookup yields CDR1 SSHAT and CDR2 FNYEAQ (reference sequence). V trimming: 6 bases; J trimming: 5 bases; junction bases outside the gene matches: 6.

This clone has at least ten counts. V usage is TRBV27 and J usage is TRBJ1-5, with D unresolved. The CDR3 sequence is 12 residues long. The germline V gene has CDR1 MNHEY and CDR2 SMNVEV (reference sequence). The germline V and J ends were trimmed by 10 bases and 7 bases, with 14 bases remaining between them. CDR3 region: CATSGVGQPQHF. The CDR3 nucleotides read TGTGCCACTAGCGGGGTGGGCCAGCCCCAGCATTTT.

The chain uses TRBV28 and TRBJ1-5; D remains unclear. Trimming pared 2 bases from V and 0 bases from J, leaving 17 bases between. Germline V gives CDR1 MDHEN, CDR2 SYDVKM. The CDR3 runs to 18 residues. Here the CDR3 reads CASSLGGLTRHSNQPQHF. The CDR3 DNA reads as TGTGCCAGCAGTTTAGGTGGGCTAACCCGGCATAGCAATCAGCCCCAGCATTTT.

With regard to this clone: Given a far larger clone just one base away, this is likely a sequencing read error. The CDR3 loop is CASSLDLNTEAFF. CDR3 sequence (DNA): TGTGCCAGCAGCTTAGACCTGAACACTGAAGCTTTCTTT. This chain uses TRBV7-3 with TRBJ1-1; D is undetermined. CDR1 and CDR2 (germline): SGHTA, FQGTGA. The CDR3 sequence is 13 residues long. V shed 2 bases and J shed 0 bases, with 4 bases lying between them. Combining the CDR3 with reference TRBV7-3 and TRBJ1-1 gives the whole variable domain GAGVSQTPSNKVTEKGKYVELRCDPISGHTALYWYRQSLGQGPEFLIYFQGTGAADDSGLPNDRFFAVRPEGSVSTLKIQRTERGDSAVYLCASSLDLNTEAFFGQGTRLTVV.

The CDR3 DNA sequence: TGTGCCACGGGGGACAGGGAAAATCAGCCCCAGCATTTT. Encoded protein: CATGDRENQPQHF. The chain carries TRBV10-3 and TRBJ1-5; the match to TRBD1 covers 9 bases. From germline, CDR1 is ENHRY and CDR2 SYGVKD. J lost 4 bases, V lost 10 bases, and 5 bases had no gene match. There are 13 residues in the CDR3.

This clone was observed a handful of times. This CDR3 reads CASSFGDNANTGELFF. As DNA, the CDR3 is TGTGCCAGCAGCTTCGGGGACAACGCGAACACCGGGGAGCTGTTTTTT. The J gene is TRBJ2-2, the V gene TRBV5-6, with D possibly being TRBD1 (6 bases). Germline CDR1 and CDR2: SGHDT and YYEEEE. V was shortened by 2 bases and J by 0 bases, with 11 bases between the two germline ends. This CDR3 is built from 16 residues.

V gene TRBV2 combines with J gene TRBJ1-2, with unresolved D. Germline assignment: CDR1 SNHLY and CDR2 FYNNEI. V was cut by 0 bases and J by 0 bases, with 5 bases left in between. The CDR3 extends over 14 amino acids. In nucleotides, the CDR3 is TGTGCCAGCAGTGAAGCCAGAGCTAACTATGGCTACACCTTC. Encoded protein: CASSEARANYGYTF.

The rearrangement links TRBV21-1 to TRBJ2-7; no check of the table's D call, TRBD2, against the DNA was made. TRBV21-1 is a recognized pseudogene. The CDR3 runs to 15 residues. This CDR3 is CASSKGEGVDYEQYF. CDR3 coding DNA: TGTGCCAGCAGCAAAGGGGAGGGAGTGGACTACGAGCAGTACTTC.

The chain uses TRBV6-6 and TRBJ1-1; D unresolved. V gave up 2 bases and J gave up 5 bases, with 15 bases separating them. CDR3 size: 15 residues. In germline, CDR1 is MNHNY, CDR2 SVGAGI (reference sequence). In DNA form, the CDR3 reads TGTGCCAGCAGTTACCAGGCCTGGGGAGGGACTGAAGCTTTCTTT. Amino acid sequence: CASSYQAWGGTEAFF.

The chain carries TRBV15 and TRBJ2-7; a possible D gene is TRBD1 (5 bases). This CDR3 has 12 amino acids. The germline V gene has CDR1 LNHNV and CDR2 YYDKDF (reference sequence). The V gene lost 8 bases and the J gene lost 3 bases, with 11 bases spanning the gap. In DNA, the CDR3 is TGTGCCACCGAAGCTAGGGGCTACGAGCAGTACTTC. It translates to CATEARGYEQYF.

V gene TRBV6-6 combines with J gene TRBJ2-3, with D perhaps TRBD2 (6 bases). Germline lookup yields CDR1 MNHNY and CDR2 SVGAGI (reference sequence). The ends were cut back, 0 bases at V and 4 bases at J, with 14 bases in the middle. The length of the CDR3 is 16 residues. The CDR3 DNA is TGTGCCAGCAGTTACTCGATGCGGGGCTTATCAGATACGCAGTATTTT. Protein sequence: CASSYSMRGLSDTQYF.

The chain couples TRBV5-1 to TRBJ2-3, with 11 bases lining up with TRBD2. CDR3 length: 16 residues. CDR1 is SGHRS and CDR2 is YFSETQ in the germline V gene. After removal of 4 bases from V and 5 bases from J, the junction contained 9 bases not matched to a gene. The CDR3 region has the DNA TGCGCCAGCAGCATAATAGCGGGAGGGCCGAAAGATACGCAGTATTTT. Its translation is CASSIIAGGPKDTQYF.

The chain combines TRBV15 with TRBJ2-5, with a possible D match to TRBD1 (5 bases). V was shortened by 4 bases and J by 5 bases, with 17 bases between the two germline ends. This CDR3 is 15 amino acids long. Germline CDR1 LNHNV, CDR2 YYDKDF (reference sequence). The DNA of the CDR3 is TGTGCCACCAGCATCTCTGGGGCGCAGAGGGAGACCCAGTACTTC. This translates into CATSISGAQRETQYF.

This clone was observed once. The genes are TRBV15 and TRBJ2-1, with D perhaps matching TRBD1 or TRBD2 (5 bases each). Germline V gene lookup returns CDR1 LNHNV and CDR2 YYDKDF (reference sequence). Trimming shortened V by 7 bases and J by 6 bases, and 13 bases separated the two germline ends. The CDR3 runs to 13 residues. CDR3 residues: CATTGPRGNEQFF. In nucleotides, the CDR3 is TGTGCCACCACGGGACCACGGGGCAATGAGCAGTTCTTC.

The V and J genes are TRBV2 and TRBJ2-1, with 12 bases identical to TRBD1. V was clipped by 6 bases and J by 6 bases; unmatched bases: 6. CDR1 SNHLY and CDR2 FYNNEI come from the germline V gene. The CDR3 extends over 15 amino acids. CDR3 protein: CASSPGQGAVNEQFF. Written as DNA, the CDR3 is TGTGCCAGCAGCCCGGGACAGGGGGCAGTCAATGAGCAGTTCTTC.

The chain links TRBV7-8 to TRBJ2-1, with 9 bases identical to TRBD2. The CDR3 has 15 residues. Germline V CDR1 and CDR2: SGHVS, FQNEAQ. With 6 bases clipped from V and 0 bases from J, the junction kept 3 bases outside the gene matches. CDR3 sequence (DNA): TGTGCCAGCAGTAGTAGCGGGGGCTCCTACAATGAGCAGTTCTTC. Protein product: CASSSSGGSYNEQFF.